A single sample is the source of the 12 T cell receptor beta chains below, sequenced in a study of shared clonotypes between healthy human individuals. Produced via immunoSEQ multiplex PCR; TCRdb's table is partial and in-frame only. The sample has fewer than 650,000 clones; 60% to 85% are singletons. Material for sequencing was PBMCs. Receptors originate from a woman aged 40 to 50 in good health. Some clones in this sample may be carry-over from other donors' samples.

The V gene is TRBV7-9, the J gene TRBJ2-5, with TRBD1 as a possible D gene (6 bases). The J call is in doubt because the DNA end fits TRBJ2-7 better. Germline CDR1 and CDR2: SEHNR and FQNEAQ (reference sequence). The CDR3 contains 15 residues. Written as DNA, the CDR3 is TGTGCCAGCAGCTTAGCACCGGGACAATTCTACGAGCAGTACTTC. It codes for CASSLAPGQFYEQYF.

The CDR3 loop reads CASRGTGSYEQYF. CDR3 nucleotide sequence: TGTGCCAGCAGGGGGACGGGCTCCTACGAGCAGTACTTC. The genes are TRBV2 and TRBJ2-7; TRBD1 or TRBD2 may be the D gene (5 bases each). This CDR3 is 13 amino acids long. Germline CDR1 SNHLY, CDR2 FYNNEI. V was pared by 6 bases and J by 0 bases, with 9 bases between.

The CDR3 DNA reads as TGTGCCAGCAGACCCGGACTAGCGGGAGCCGGGGAGCTGTTTTTT. This encodes CASRPGLAGAGELFF. The chain uses TRBV11-2 and TRBJ2-2; 13 bases fit TRBD2. Germline V gives CDR1 SGHAT, CDR2 FQNNGV. The CDR3 consists of 15 residues. The V gene end was trimmed by 6 bases and the J gene end by 6 bases; junction bases not matched to a gene: 4.

The J gene is TRBJ2-1, the V gene TRBV5-4, with 8 positions matching TRBD2. This CDR3 spans 13 amino acids. The germline gives CDR1 SGHNT, CDR2 YYREEE (reference sequence). V was clipped by 0 bases and J by 9 bases; unmatched bases: 2. CDR3 region: CASSLDLAGEQFF. The CDR3 bases are TGTGCCAGCAGCTTGGATCTAGCGGGTGAGCAGTTCTTC.

This chain uses TRBV27 with TRBJ2-7; 9 bases match TRBD1. Losses at the gene ends were 6 bases for V and 2 bases for J; bases not matched to a gene: 11. Germline CDR1 and CDR2: MNHEY and SMNVEV (reference sequence). This CDR3 region has 16 residues. The CDR3 DNA sequence: TGTGCCAGCAGACCGAACGTGGGACAGGGACCCTACGAGCAGTACTTC. This encodes CASRPNVGQGPYEQYF.

This chain connects TRBV7-2 to TRBJ1-2, with D unresolved. Germline V gives CDR1 SGHTA, CDR2 FQGNSA. The V end was cut by 1 base, the J end by 4 bases, with 13 bases between. CDR3 length: 15 residues. As DNA, the CDR3 is TGTGCCAGCAGCTTAGAGCCCGGCAGCCCCTATGGCTACACCTTC. Protein: CASSLEPGSPYGYTF.

This clone has at least ten counts. Other DNA sequences in the sample encode the same CDR3. The chain carries TRBV20-1 and TRBJ1-2, with D unclear. V shed 1 base and J shed 5 bases, with 2 bases lying between them. Germline V gene data show CDR1 as DFQATT and CDR2 as SNEGSKA (reference sequence). This CDR3 is built from 10 residues. The DNA for the CDR3 is TGCAGTGCTAGAGGTTATGGCTACACCTTC. It specifies CSARGYGYTF.

The genes are TRBV5-1 and TRBJ2-2, with TRBD1 matching over 7 bases. The V segment lost 1 base and the J segment 7 bases; nucleotides outside the gene matches: 7. Germline V gene sequence: CDR1 SGHRS, CDR2 YFSETQ. CDR3 size: 15 residues. The CDR3 region has the DNA TGCGCCAGCAGCTTGTGGACTCCAGGGGGCGGGGAGCTGTTTTTT. It yields the protein CASSLWTPGGGELFF.

The table lists this clone with a count of one. The sample has other DNA sequences that encode this CDR3 too. V and J are TRBV12-2 and TRBJ1-2. TRBV12-2 is designated a pseudogene. This CDR3 contains 14 residues. The CDR3 spells CASRLGQGDYGYTF. The CDR3 DNA reads TGTGCAAGTCGCTTAGGGCAGGGCGACTACGGCTACACCTTC.

The V call is TRBV18, the J call TRBJ1-5, with unresolved D. Trimming took 1 base from V and 1 from J, leaving 8 bases between them. The CDR3 is 15 residues long. CDR1 is KGHSH and CDR2 is LQKENI in the germline V gene. CDR3 in amino acids: CASSPQGGSNQPQHF. CDR3 in DNA: TGTGCCAGCTCACCACAGGGAGGGAGCAATCAGCCCCAGCATTTT.

A word on this clone: The same CDR3 arises from other DNA sequences in this sample as well. The rearrangement uses TRBV6-6 and TRBJ1-1, with D tentatively TRBD1 (5 bases). CDR3 length: 13 amino acids. V was cut by 3 bases and J by 4 bases, with 9 bases left in between. Germline CDR1 reads MNHNY; CDR2 reads SVGAGI (reference sequence). The DNA for the CDR3 is TGTGCCAGCAGTTATAAACAGGTCACTGAAGCTTTCTTT. Translation: CASSYKQVTEAFF.

V and J are TRBV19 and TRBJ2-5; the D gene is possibly TRBD2 (6 bases). This CDR3 comprises 14 residues. The V end lost 2 bases, the J end lost 5 bases, and 12 bases lay between the germline ends. Looked up from germline, CDR1 is LNHDA and CDR2 is SQIVND (reference sequence). The CDR3, as DNA: TGTGCCAGTAGTATAACTAGCCCGGGGGAGACCCAGTACTTC. Translation: CASSITSPGETQYF.